This T cell receptor beta chain was captured in a study of blood T cell repertoires in COVID-19. The CDR3 totals 14 residues. The germline V gene has CDR1 KGHSH and CDR2 LQKENI. V was shortened by 1 base and J by 5 bases, with 12 bases between the two germline ends. Assay: immunoSEQ multiplex PCR; the TCRdb copy retains only in-frame clones and omits some. The profile shows approximately 240,000 clones, roughly 82% of them singletons. Sample: peripheral blood. V gene TRBV18 combines with J gene TRBJ2-7, with a weak D call TRBD1 (6 bases). The origin of this receptor is a woman aged 80 or older with active or convalescent COVID-19. CDR3 nucleotide sequence: TGTGCCAGCTCACCACGGGCAGGGGATCACGAGCAGTACTTC. Amino acid sequence: CASSPRAGDHEQYF.